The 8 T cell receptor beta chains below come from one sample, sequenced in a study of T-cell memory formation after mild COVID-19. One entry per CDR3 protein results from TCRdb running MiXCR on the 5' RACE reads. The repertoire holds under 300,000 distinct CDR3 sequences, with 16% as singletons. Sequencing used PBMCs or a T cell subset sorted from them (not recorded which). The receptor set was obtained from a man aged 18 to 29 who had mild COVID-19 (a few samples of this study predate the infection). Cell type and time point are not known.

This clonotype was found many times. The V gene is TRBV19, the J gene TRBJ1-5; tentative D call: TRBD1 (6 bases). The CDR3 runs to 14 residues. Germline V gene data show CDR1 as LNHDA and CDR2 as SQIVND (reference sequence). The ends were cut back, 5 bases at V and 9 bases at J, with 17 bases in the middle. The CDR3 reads CASSLTGAHGPQHF. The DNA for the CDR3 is TGTGCCAGTAGTTTGACAGGTGCTCACGGGCCCCAGCATTTT. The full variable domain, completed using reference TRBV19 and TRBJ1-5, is DGGITQSPKYLFRKEGQNVTLSCEQNLNHDAMYWYRQDPGQGLRLIYYSQIVNDFQKGDIAEGYSVSREKKESFPLTVTSAQKNPTAFYLCASSLTGAHGPQHFGDGTRLSIL.

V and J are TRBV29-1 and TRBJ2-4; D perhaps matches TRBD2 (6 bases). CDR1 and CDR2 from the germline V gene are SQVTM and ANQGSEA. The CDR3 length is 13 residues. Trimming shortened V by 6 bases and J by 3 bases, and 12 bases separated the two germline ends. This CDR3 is CSVGDGGKNIQYF. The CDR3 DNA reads TGCAGCGTGGGGGACGGGGGCAAAAACATTCAGTACTTC.

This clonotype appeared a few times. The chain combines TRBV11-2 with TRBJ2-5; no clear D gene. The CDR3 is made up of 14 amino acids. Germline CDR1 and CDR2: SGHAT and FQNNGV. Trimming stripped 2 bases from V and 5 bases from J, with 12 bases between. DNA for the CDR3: TGTGCCAGCAGCTTAAGGCCAGCGTTGGAGACCCAGTACTTC. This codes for CASSLRPALETQYF.

The CDR3 DNA reads TGTGCCAGCAGATCGTTTCAGGGGGATGGCTACACCTTC. Translation gives CASRSFQGDGYTF. The chain recombines TRBV27 with TRBJ1-2; 7 nucleotides line up with TRBD1. The CDR3 contains 13 residues. CDR1 and CDR2 (germline): MNHEY, SMNVEV (reference sequence). Losses at the gene ends were 6 bases for V and 6 bases for J; bases not matched to a gene: 7.

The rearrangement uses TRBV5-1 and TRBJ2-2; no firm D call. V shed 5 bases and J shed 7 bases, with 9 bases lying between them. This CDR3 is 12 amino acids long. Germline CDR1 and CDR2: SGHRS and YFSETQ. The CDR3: CASRAEGGELFF. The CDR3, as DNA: TGCGCCAGCAGGGCGGAAGGCGGGGAGCTGTTTTTT.

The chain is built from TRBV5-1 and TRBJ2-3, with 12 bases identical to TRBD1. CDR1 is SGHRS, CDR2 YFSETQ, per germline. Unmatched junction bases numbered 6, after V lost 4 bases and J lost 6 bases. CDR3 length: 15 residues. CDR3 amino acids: CASSPRDRGRDTQYF. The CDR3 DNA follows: TGCGCCAGCAGCCCCCGGGACAGGGGGCGGGATACGCAGTATTTT.

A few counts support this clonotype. The CDR3 reads CASLSGGSNTEAFF. The CDR3, as DNA: TGCGCCAGTTTGTCAGGGGGTTCGAACACTGAAGCTTTCTTT. The chain employs TRBV5-1 and TRBJ1-1, with TRBD1 matching over 7 bases. CDR1 and CDR2 from the germline V gene are SGHRS and YFSETQ. After removal of 8 bases from V and 1 base from J, the junction contained 8 bases not matched to a gene. This CDR3 region has 14 residues.

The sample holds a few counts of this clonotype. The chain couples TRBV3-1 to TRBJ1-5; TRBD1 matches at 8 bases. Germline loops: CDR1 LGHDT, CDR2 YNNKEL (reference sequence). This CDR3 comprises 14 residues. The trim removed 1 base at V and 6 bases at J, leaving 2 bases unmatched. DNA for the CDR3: TGTGCCAGCAGCCAAGCCACAGGGGGTCAGCCCCAGCATTTT. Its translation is CASSQATGGQPQHF.